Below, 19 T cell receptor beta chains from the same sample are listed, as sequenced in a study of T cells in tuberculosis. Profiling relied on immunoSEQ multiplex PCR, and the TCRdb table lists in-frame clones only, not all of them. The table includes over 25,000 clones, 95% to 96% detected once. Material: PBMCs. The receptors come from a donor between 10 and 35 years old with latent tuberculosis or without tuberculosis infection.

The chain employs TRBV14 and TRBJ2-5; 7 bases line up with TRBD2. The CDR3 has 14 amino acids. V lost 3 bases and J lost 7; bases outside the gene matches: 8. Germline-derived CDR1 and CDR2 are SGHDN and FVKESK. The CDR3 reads CASSQTSSKGTQYF. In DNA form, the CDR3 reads TGTGCCAGCAGCCAGACTAGCAGTAAAGGGACCCAGTACTTC.

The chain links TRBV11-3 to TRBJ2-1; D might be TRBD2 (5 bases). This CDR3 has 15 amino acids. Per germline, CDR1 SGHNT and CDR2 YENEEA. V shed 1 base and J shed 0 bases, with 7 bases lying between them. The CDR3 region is CASSLGGSSYNEQFF. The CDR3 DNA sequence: TGTGCCAGCAGCTTAGGTGGGAGCTCCTACAATGAGCAGTTCTTC.

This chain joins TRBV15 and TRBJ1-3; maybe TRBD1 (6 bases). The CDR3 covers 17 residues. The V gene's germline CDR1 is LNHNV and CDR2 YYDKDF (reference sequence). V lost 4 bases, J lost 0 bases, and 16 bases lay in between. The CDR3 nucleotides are TGTGCCACCAGCACAGGGGATAGGGAGCTCTCTGGAAACACCATATATTTT. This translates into CATSTGDRELSGNTIYF.

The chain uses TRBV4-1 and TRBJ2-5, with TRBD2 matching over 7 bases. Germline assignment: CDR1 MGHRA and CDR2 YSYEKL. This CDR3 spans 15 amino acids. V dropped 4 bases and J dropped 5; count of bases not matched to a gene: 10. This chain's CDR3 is CASSRAGTTGETQYF. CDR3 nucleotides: TGCGCCAGCAGCCGGGCAGGGACTACCGGCGAGACCCAGTACTTC.

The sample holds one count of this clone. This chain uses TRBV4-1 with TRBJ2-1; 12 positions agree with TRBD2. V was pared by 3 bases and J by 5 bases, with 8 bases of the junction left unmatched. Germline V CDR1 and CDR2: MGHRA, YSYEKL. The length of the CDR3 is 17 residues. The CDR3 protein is CASSQVMGLAGDNEQFF. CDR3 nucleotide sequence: TGCGCCAGCAGCCAGGTTATGGGACTAGCGGGTGACAATGAGCAGTTCTTC.

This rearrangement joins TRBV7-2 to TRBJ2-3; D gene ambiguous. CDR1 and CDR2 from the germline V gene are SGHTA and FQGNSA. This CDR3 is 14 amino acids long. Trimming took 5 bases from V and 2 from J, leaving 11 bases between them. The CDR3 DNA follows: TGTGCCAGCAGCGTCACGGGTAACACAGATACGCAGTATTTT. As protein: CASSVTGNTDTQYF. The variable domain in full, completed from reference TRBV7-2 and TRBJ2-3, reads GAGVSQSPSNKVTEKGKDVELRCDPISGHTALYWYRQSLGQGLEFLIYFQGNSAPDKSGLPSDRFSAERTGGSVSTLTIQRTQQEDSAVYLCASSVTGNTDTQYFGPGTRLTVL.

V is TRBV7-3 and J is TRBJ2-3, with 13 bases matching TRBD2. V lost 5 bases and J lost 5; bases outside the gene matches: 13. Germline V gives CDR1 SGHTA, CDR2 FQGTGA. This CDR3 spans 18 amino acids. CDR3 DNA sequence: TGTGCCAGCAGCCTGACTAGCGGGAGGCCCCCCAGTAGAGATACGCAGTATTTT. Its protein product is CASSLTSGRPPSRDTQYF.

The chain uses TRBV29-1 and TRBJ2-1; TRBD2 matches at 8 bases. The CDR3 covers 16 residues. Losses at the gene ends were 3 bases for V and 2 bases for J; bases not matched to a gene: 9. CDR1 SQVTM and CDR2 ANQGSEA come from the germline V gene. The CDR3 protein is CSVEFAGGRPYNEQFF. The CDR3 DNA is TGCAGCGTTGAGTTTGCGGGGGGTAGGCCCTACAATGAGCAGTTCTTC.

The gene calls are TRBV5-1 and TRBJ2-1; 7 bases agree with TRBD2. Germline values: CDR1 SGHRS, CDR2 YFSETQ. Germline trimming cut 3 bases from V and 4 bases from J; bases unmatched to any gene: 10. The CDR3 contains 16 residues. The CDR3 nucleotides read TGCGCCAGCAGCTCCAGGGAAGGACTAGGATACAATGAGCAGTTCTTC. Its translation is CASSSREGLGYNEQFF. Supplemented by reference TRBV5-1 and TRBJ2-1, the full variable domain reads KAGVTQTPRYLIKTRGQQVTLSCSPISGHRSVSWYQQTPGQGLQFLFEYFSETQRNKGNFPGRFSGRQFSNSRSEMNVSTLELGDSALYLCASSSREGLGYNEQFFGPGTRLTVL.

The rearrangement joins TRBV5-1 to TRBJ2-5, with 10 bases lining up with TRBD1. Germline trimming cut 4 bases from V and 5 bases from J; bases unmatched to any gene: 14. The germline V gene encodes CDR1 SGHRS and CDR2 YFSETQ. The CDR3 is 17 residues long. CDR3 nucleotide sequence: TGCGCCAGCAGCCTGGGGTCGTGGACAGGGGGGACGGAGACCCAGTACTTC. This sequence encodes CASSLGSWTGGTETQYF.

CDR3 bases: TGTGCCAGCAGTGCAGGGGGCCAGAACACTGAAGCTTTCTTT. It specifies CASSAGGQNTEAFF. The rearrangement joins TRBV6-6 to TRBJ1-1; TRBD1 aligns across 8 bases. CDR3 length equals 14 residues. With V trimmed by 5 bases and J by 1 base, 3 bases remained unmatched. Germline V gene sequence: CDR1 MNHNY, CDR2 SVGAGI (reference sequence).

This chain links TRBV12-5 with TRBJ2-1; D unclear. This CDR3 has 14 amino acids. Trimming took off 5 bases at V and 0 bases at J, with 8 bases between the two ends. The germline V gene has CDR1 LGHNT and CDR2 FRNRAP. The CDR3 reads CASGPSGSYNEQFF. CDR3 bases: TGTGCTAGTGGTCCCTCGGGCTCCTACAATGAGCAGTTCTTC.

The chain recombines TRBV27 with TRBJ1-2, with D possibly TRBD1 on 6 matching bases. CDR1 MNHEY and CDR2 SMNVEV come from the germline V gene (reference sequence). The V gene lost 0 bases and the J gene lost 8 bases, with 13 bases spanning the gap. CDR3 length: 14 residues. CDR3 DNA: TGTGCCAGCAGTTTATCGGGGGCAGGGAAGGGCTACACCTTC. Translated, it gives CASSLSGAGKGYTF.

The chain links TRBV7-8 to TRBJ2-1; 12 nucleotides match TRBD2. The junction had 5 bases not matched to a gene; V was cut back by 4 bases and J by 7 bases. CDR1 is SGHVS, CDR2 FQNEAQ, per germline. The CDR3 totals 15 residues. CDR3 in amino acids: CASSWSSGGGNEQFF. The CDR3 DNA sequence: TGTGCCAGCAGCTGGTCTAGCGGGGGGGGTAATGAGCAGTTCTTC.

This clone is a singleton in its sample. CDR3 nucleotides: TGTGCCAGCAGCTTAGGAGGGACTAGCGGACAAGAGACCCAGTACTTC. Translation gives CASSLGGTSGQETQYF. The chain uses TRBV7-2 and TRBJ2-5; 11 bases map to TRBD2. Germline CDR1 reads SGHTA; CDR2 reads FQGNSA. The CDR3 length is 16 residues. The junction had 3 bases not matched to a gene; V was cut back by 1 base and J by 2 bases.

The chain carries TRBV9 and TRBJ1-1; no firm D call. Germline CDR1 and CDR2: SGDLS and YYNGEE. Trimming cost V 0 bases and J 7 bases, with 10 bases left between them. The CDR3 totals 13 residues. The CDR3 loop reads CASSVDGQNEAFF. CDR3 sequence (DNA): TGTGCCAGCAGCGTAGATGGGCAGAATGAAGCTTTCTTT.

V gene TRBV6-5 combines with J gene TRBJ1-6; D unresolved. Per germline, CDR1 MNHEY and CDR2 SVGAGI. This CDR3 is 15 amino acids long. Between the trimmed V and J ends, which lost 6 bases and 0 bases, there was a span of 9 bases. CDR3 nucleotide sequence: TGTGCCAGCAGCGAGAGTGCCTCCTATAATTCACCCCTCCACTTT. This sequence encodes CASSESASYNSPLHF.

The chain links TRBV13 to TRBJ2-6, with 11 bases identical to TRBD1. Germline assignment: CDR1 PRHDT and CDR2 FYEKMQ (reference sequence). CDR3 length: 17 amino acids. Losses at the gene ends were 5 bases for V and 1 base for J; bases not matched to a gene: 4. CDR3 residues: CASSRGQGASGANVLTF. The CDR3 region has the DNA TGTGCCAGCAGCCGCGGACAGGGGGCGTCTGGGGCCAACGTCCTGACTTTC. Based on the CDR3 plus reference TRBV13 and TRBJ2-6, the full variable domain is AAGVIQSPRHLIKEKRETATLKCYPIPRHDTVYWYQQGPGQDPQFLISFYEKMQSDKGSIPDRFSAQQFSDYHSELNMSSLELGDSALYFCASSRGQGASGANVLTFGAGSRLTVL.

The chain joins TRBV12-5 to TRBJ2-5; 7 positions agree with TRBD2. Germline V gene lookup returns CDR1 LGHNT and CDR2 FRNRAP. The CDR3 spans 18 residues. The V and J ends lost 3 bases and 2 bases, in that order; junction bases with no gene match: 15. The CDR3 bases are TGTGCTAGTGGTTTTCTTCGGTCGGGCGGGGACTATCAAGAGACCCAGTACTTC. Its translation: CASGFLRSGGDYQETQYF.